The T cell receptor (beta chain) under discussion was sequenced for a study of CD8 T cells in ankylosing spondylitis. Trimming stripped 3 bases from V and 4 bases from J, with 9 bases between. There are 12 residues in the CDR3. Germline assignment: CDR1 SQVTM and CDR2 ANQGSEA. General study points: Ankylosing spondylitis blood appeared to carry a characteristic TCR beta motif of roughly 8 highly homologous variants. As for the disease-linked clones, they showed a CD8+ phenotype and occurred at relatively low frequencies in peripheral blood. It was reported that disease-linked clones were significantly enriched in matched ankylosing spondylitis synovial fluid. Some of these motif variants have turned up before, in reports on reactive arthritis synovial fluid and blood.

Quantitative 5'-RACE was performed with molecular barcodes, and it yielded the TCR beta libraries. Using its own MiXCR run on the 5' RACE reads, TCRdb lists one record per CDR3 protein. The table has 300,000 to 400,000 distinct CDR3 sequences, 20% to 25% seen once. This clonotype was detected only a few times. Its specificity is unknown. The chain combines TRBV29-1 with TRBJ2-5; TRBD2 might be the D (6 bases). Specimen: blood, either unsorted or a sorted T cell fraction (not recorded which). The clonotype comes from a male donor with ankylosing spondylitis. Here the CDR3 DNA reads TGCAGCGTTGATGGACTAAGAGAGACCCAGTACTTC. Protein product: CSVDGLRETQYF.